This T cell receptor (beta chain) is drawn from a study of post-analysis software for immune sequencing data. Study-wide results and caveats: About five TRBV segments (TRBV5-6, TRBV5-1 and TRBV20-1 among them) occurred more frequently in patients than in controls.

The authors incorporated unique molecular identifiers into the TCR beta cDNA libraries. Roughly 490,000 cDNA molecules came from about 1 to 10 million T cells. TCRdb ran MiXCR on the PCR reads and lists one entry per CDR3 protein. The sample consists of fewer than 550,000 distinct CDR3 sequences, around a third of them appearing once. This clonotype was picked up a small number of times. Its antigen is as yet unknown. Trimming removed 11 bases from V and 0 bases from J; junction bases left unmatched: 9. The CDR3 contains 15 residues. Germline CDR1 reads ENHRY; CDR2 reads SYGVKD. Material for sequencing was blood. The TCR comes from a girl under 18 with multiple sclerosis. The chain uses TRBV10-3 and TRBJ2-2; TRBD2 aligns across 7 bases. The CDR3: CALSAGLANTGELFF. CDR3 bases: TGTGCCCTCTCAGCAGGACTAGCGAACACCGGGGAGCTGTTTTTT.